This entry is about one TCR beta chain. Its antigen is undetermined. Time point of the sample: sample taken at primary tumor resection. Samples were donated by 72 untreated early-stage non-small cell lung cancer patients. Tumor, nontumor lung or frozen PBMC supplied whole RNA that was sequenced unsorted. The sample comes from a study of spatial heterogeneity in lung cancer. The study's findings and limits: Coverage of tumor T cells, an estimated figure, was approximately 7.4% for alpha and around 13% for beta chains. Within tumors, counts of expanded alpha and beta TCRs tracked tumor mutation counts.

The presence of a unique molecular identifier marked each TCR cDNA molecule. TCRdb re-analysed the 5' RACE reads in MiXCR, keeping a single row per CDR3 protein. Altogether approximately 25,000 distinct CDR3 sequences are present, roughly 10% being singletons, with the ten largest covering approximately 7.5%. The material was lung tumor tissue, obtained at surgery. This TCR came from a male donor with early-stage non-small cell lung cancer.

The CDR3 sequence is CASSSPGTRSHEQYF. In DNA, the CDR3 is TGCGCCAGCAGCTCCCCCGGGACTAGGAGTCACGAGCAGTACTTC. The chain carries TRBV5-1 and TRBJ2-7; 8 nucleotides align to TRBD2. After removal of 3 bases from V and 5 bases from J, the junction contained 10 bases not matched to a gene. Germline CDR1 and CDR2: SGHRS and YFSETQ. CDR3 length: 15 amino acids.